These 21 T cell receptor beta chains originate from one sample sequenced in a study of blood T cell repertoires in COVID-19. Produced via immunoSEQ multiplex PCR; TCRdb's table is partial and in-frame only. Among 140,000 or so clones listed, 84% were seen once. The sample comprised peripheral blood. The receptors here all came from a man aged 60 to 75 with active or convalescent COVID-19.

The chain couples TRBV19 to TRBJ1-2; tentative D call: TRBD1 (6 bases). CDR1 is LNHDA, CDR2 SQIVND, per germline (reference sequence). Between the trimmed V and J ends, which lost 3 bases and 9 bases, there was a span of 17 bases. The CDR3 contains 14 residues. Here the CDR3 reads CASSIYPRGGRYTF. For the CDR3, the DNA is TGTGCCAGTAGTATTTACCCAAGGGGGGGTCGCTACACCTTC.

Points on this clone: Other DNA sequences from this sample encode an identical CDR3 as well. In DNA, the CDR3 is TGCGCCAGCAGCTTGGAGACCGGGACTGAAGCTTTCTTT. Its protein product is CASSLETGTEAFF. The V gene is TRBV5-1, the J gene TRBJ1-1; D is unclear. Germline V gene sequence: CDR1 SGHRS, CDR2 YFSETQ. There are 13 residues in the CDR3. With 0 bases removed from V and 5 bases from J, the gap between germline ends came to 8 bases.

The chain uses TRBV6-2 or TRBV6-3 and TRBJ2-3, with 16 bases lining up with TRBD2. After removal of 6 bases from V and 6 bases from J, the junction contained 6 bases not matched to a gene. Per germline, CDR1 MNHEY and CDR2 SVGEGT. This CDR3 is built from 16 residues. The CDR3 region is CASSGGTSGGADTQYF. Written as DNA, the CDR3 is TGTGCCAGCAGCGGCGGGACTAGCGGGGGGGCCGATACGCAGTATTTT.

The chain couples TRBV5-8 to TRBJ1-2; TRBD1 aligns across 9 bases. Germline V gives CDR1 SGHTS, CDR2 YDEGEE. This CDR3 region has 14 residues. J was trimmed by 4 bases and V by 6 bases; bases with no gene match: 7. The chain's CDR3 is CASTSRTGVYGYTF. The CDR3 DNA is TGTGCCAGCACCTCTAGGACAGGGGTCTATGGCTACACCTTC.

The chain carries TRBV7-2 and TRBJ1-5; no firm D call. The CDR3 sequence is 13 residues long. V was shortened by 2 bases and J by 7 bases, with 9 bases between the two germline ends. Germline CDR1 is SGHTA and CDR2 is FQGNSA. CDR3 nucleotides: TGTGCCAGCAGCTTAAGTAGAAAACAGCCCCAGCATTTT. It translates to CASSLSRKQPQHF.

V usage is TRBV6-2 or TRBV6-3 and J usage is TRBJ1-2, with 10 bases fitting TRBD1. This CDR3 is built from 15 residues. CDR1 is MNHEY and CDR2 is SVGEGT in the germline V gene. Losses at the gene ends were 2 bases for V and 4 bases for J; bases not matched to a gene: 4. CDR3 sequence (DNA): TGTGCCAGCAGTTACGCCGGGACAGGGGCCTATGGCTACACCTTC. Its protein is CASSYAGTGAYGYTF.

CDR3 in amino acids: CASSDRRYSQPQHF. CDR3 in DNA: TGTGCCAGCAGCGACAGGAGGTACAGTCAGCCCCAGCATTTT. The genes are TRBV3-1 (or the pseudogene TRBV3-2) and TRBJ1-5, with a weak D call TRBD1 (6 bases). The V and J ends lost 5 bases and 6 bases respectively, with 14 bases between them. This CDR3 has 14 amino acids. CDR1 is LGHDT, CDR2 YNNKEL, per germline (reference sequence).

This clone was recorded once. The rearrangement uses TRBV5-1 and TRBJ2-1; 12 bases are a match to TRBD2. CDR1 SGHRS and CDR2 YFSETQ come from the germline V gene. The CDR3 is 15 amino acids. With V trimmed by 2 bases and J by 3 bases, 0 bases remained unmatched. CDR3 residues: CASSLLAGGYNEQFF. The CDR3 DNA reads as TGCGCCAGCAGCTTACTAGCGGGAGGCTACAATGAGCAGTTCTTC.

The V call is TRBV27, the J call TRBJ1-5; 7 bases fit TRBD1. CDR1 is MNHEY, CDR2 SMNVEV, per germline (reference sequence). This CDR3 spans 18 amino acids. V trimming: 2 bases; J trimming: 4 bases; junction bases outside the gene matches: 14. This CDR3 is CASSLSWTGPFYNQPQHF. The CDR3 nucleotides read TGTGCCAGCAGTTTAAGCTGGACAGGTCCGTTTTATAATCAGCCCCAGCATTTT.

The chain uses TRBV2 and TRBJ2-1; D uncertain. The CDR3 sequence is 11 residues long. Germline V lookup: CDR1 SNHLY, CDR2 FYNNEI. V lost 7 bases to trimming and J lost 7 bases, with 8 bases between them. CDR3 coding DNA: TGTGCCAGCACATCTACGAATGAGCAGTTCTTC. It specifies CASTSTNEQFF.

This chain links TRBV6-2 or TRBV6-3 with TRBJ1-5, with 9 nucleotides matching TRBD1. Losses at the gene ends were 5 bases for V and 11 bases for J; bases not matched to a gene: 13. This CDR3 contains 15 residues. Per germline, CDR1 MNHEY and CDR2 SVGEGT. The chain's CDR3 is CASSPQGQGAVSQHF. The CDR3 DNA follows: TGTGCCAGCAGTCCCCAGGGACAGGGAGCAGTTTCCCAGCATTTT.

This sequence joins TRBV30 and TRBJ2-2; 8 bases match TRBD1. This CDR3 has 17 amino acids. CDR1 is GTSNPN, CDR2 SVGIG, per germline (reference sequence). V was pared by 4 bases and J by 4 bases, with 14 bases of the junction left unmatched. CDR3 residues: CAWTPVPQGAVTGELFF. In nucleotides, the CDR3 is TGTGCCTGGACCCCAGTTCCCCAGGGGGCGGTCACCGGGGAGCTGTTTTTT.

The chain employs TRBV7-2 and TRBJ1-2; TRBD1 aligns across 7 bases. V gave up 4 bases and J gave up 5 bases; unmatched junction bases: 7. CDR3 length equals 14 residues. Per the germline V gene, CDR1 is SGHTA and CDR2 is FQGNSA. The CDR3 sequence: CASSSLSGGYGYTF. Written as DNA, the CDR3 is TGTGCCAGCAGCTCGCTATCAGGGGGTTATGGCTACACCTTC.

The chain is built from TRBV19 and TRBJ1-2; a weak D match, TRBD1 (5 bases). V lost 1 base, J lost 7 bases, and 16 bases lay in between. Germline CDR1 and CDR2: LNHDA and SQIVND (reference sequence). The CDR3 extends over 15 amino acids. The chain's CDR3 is CASSIGFQGGVGYTF. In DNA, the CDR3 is TGTGCCAGTAGTATAGGCTTCCAGGGAGGTGTTGGCTACACCTTC.

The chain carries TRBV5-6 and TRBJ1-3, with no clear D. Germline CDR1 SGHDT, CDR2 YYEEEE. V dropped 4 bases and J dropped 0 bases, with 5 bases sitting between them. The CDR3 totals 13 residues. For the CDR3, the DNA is TGTGCCAGCAGCCTGCGCTCTGGAAACACCATATATTTT. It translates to CASSLRSGNTIYF.

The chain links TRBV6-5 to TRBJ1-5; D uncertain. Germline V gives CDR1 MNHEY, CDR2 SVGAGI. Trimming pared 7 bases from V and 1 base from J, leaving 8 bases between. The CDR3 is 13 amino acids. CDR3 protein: CASTIGSNQPQHF. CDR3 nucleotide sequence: TGTGCCAGCACCATTGGCAGCAATCAGCCCCAGCATTTT.

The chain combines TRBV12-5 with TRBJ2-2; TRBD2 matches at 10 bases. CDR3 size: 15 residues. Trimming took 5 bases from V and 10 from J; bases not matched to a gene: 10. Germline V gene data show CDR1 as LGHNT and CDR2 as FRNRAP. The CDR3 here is CASGLSGGNGEELFF. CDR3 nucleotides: TGTGCTAGTGGTCTTAGCGGGGGGAACGGCGAGGAGCTGTTTTTT.

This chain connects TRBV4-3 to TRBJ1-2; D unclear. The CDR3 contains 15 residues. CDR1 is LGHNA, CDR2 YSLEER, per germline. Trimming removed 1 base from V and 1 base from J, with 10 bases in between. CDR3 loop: CASSQGITDNYGYTF. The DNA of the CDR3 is TGCGCCAGCAGCCAAGGAATCACAGATAACTATGGCTACACCTTC.

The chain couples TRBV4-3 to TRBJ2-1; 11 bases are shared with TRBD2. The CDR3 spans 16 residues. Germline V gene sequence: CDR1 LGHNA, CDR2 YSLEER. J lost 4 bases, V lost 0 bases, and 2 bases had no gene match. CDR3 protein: CASSQERLAGYNEQFF. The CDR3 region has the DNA TGCGCCAGCAGCCAAGAGCGACTAGCGGGATACAATGAGCAGTTCTTC.

The CDR3 reads CASSGPDRYSGNTIYF. In nucleotides, the CDR3 is TGTGCCAGCAGCGGACCGGACAGATACTCTGGAAACACCATATATTTT. The rearrangement joins TRBV9 to TRBJ1-3; D possibly corresponds to TRBD1 (6 bases). Trimming shortened V by 3 bases and J by 0 bases, and 13 bases separated the two germline ends. This CDR3 has 16 residues. The germline gives CDR1 SGDLS, CDR2 YYNGEE.

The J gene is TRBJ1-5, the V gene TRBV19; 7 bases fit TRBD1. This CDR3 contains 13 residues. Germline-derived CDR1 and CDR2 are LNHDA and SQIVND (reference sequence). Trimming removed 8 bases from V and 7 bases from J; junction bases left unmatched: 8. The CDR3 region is CASAQGVRQPQHF. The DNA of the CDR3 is TGTGCCAGTGCTCAGGGGGTGAGACAGCCCCAGCATTTT.